This is a list of T cell receptor beta chains from one sample in a study of a mutant IDH1 vaccine in newly diagnosed glioma. Using immunoSEQ multiplex PCR, the repertoire was profiled, and TCRdb retains in-frame clones only, with some absent. The sample consists of 30,000 to 40,000 clones, just under 80% of them appearing once. No antigen is known for these receptors. Source: PBMCs, taken from a glioma patient whose treatment included an IDH1 peptide vaccine. The receptors were gathered from a man aged 40-50 years with glioma. Some clones in this sample may be carry-over from other donors' samples. Both conserved end residues are part of each CDR3. Each record gives: V gene, clone size, D gene, J gene, CDR3 protein. The D gene is left open where the match is weak. Rows may omit the clone size; those that give it use once, few, many or a size class.

TRBV10-3	.	.	TRBJ2-3	CAISLGGDGLTDTQYF
TRBV10-3	.	.	TRBJ1-2	CAISESDRYGYTF
TRBV28	few	.	TRBJ1-4	CASSSTNSDEKLFF
TRBV7-2	few	.	TRBJ1-1	CASSPRDKRTEAFF
TRBV19	.	TRBD2	TRBJ2-5	CASSKLAGAAVETQYF
TRBV6-5	.	.	TRBJ2-2	CASSYSITSGELFF
TRBV30	once	TRBD1	TRBJ2-7	CAWRLDRGGFYEQYF
TRBV5-8	.	TRBD1	TRBJ2-7	CASSSGTGVSYEQYF
TRBV7-2	.	.	TRBJ1-1	CASSGEAFF
TRBV2	.	.	TRBJ2-1	CASSAEGDEQFF
TRBV11-2	.	.	TRBJ1-4	CASSPRRVTNEKLFF
TRBV4-1	few	.	TRBJ1-1	CASTSLQGAQPTEAFF
TRBV4-1	.	TRBD2	TRBJ2-5	CASSQGTRQETQYF
TRBV5-1	.	.	TRBJ2-7	CASSLRRGGYEQYF
TRBV4-3	.	TRBD1	TRBJ1-2	CASSQWGPGQGFGNYGYTF
TRBV9	.	.	TRBJ2-7	CASSVAGTTTYEQYF
TRBV5-1	.	TRBD2	TRBJ2-1	CASSSGGFVSGDEQFF
TRBV5-6	.	.	TRBJ1-1	CASSLKGVRATEAFF
TRBV20-1	few	.	TRBJ1-4	CSTGPTRKLFF
TRBV7-7	.	TRBD1	TRBJ2-3	CASSRGQGADTQYF
TRBV9	.	.	TRBJ1-4	CASSPSPRGGEKLFF
TRBV30	.	.	TRBJ2-4	CAWSVSRLSGNIQYF
TRBV18	.	.	TRBJ2-3	CASSNRLVDLKGDTQYF
TRBV9	.	.	TRBJ2-2	CASSVDLSPSTGELFF
TRBV5-1	.	.	TRBJ2-7	CASNSPFSYEQYF
TRBV5-1	.	.	TRBJ2-7	CASSVDGWSSYEQYF
TRBV13	.	.	TRBJ2-5	CASSLGVLQETQYF
TRBV5-1	.	.	TRBJ1-1	CASSLLGGNTEAFF
TRBV27	.	.	TRBJ2-7	CASSFSPFEGHYEQYF
TRBV18	once	TRBD1	TRBJ2-7	CASSQPGQGVYEQYF
TRBV19	.	.	TRBJ1-1	CAAGNTEAFF
TRBV5-4	.	TRBD1	TRBJ2-5	CASSLGGGADQETQYF
TRBV19	.	.	TRBJ1-5	CASRMIGGNNQPQHF
TRBV15	once	TRBD1	TRBJ1-2	CATSRLTGFDYGYTF
TRBV27	.	.	TRBJ1-6	CASSSGRNNSPLHF
TRBV21-1	.	.	TRBJ1-2	CASSNVGRAPSYGYTF
TRBV6-1	once	.	TRBJ1-4	CASSDPSGGTNEKLFF